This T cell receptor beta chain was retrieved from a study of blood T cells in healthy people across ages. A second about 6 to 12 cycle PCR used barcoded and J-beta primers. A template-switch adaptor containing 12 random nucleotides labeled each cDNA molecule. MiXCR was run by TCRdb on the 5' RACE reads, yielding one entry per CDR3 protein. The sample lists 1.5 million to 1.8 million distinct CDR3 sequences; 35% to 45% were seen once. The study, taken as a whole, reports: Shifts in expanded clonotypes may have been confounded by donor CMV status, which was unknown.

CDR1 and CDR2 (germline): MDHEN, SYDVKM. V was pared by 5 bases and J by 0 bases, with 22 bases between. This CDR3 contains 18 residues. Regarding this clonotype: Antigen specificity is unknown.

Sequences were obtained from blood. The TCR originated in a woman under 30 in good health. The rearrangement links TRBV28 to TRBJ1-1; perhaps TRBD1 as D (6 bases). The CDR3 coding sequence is TGTGCCAGCAGTACTGACAGGATCCGTCTTTTGATGAACACTGAAGCTTTCTTT. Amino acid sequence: CASSTDRIRLLMNTEAFF.